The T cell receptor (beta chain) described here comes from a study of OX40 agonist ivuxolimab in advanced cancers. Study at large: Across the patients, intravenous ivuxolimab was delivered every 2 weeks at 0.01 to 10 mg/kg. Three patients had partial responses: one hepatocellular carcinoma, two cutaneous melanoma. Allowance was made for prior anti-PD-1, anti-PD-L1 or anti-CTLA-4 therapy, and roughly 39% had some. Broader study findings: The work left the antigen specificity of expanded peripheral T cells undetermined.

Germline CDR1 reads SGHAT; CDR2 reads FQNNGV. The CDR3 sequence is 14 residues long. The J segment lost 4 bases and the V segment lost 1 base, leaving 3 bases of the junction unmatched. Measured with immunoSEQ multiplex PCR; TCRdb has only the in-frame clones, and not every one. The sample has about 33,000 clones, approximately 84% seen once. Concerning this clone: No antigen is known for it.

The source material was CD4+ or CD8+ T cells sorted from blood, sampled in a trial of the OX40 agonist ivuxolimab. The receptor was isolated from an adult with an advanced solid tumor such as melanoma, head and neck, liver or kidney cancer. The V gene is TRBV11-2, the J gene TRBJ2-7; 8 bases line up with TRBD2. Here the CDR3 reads CASSLAGGKYEQYF. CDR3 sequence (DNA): TGTGCCAGCAGCTTAGCGGGGGGGAAGTACGAGCAGTACTTC.